Below, 11 T cell receptor beta chains from the same sample are listed, as sequenced in a study of blood T cell repertoires in COVID-19. Sequencing used immunoSEQ multiplex PCR; TCRdb keeps in-frame clones, though not all of them. The sample holds around 270,000 clones, over 75% seen once. Sequencing used PBMCs or T cells enriched from blood (not recorded which). These receptors were collected from a middle-aged woman who had been exposed to COVID-19.

The CDR3 DNA follows: TGTGCCAGCAGCCAAGATCCCCCACTAGCGGTGCGTACGGATACGCAGTATTTT. Protein: CASSQDPPLAVRTDTQYF. This chain links TRBV4-2 with TRBJ2-3; 8 bases line up with TRBD2. CDR1 and CDR2 (germline): LGHNA, YNFKEQ. CDR3 size: 18 residues. Trimming cost V 0 bases and J 6 bases; bases outside gene matches: 14.

The chain links TRBV23-1 to TRBJ2-1, with D unresolved. TRBV23-1 is sorted into the ORF group, with uncertain function. There are 15 residues in the CDR3. Trimming removed 2 bases from V and 2 bases from J, with 10 bases in between. In nucleotides, the CDR3 is TGCGCCAGCAGTCAACGTCCAGAAACCTACAATGAGCAGTTCTTC. Residues: CASSQRPETYNEQFF.

This chain links TRBV7-8 with TRBJ2-3; TRBD2 matches at 10 bases. Germline V gene sequence: CDR1 SGHVS, CDR2 FQNEAQ. V lost 4 bases to trimming and J lost 0 bases; unmatched junction nucleotides: 19. There are 21 residues in the CDR3. DNA for the CDR3: TGTGCCAGCAGCTCGATAATTCCGGGACTAGCGCTATCGACTAGCACAGATACGCAGTATTTT. This encodes CASSSIIPGLALSTSTDTQYF.

The chain uses TRBV6-6 and TRBJ2-2, with 7 bases aligning to TRBD1. The V gene's germline CDR1 is MNHNY and CDR2 SVGAGI (reference sequence). The CDR3 length is 15 residues. After removal of 6 bases from V and 2 bases from J, the junction contained 6 bases not matched to a gene. The CDR3 reads CASSSTGSNTGELFF. The CDR3 bases are TGTGCCAGCAGCTCGACAGGGTCTAACACCGGGGAGCTGTTTTTT.

This chain joins TRBV4-1 and TRBJ2-7, with 9 nucleotides matching TRBD1. The germline gives CDR1 MGHRA, CDR2 YSYEKL. The CDR3 consists of 15 residues. V trimming: 5 bases; J trimming: 1 base; junction bases outside the gene matches: 6. The CDR3 sequence is CASSYSGQGSYEQYF. The CDR3 nucleotides read TGCGCCAGCAGCTACTCAGGACAGGGGTCCTACGAGCAGTACTTC.

V usage is TRBV28 and J usage is TRBJ2-7; 12 nucleotides line up with TRBD2. In germline, CDR1 is MDHEN, CDR2 SYDVKM. The CDR3 covers 16 residues. Trimming cost V 5 bases and J 4 bases; bases outside gene matches: 9. The chain's CDR3 is CASSRRLAGDQYEQYF. For the CDR3, the DNA is TGTGCCAGCAGTCGCAGACTAGCGGGGGATCAATACGAGCAGTACTTC.

V and J are TRBV6-5 and TRBJ1-4; D is possibly TRBD1 (5 bases). The CDR3 length is 15 residues. Germline CDR1 is MNHEY and CDR2 is SVGAGI. Between the trimmed V and J ends, which lost 5 bases and 8 bases, there was a span of 18 bases. The CDR3, as DNA: TGTGCCAGCAGTACCCCGACAGATACTCCCGAAAAACTGTTTTTT. This encodes CASSTPTDTPEKLFF.

V usage is TRBV11-2 and J usage is TRBJ2-5, with 7 nucleotides matching TRBD1. This CDR3 has 15 residues. In germline, CDR1 is SGHAT, CDR2 FQNNGV. Trimming removed 5 bases from V and 4 bases from J; junction bases left unmatched: 10. Here the CDR3 DNA reads TGTGCCAGCAGCGACAGAAAGGGGGCATCAGAGACCCAGTACTTC. Protein product: CASSDRKGASETQYF.

The chain carries TRBV11-2 and TRBJ2-3, with 8 bases matching TRBD2. The germline gives CDR1 SGHAT, CDR2 FQNNGV. This CDR3 contains 16 residues. The V gene end was trimmed by 5 bases and the J gene end by 4 bases; junction bases not matched to a gene: 11. Written as DNA, the CDR3 is TGTGCCAGCAGCCCCCTACCGGGAGGGGTCCCAGATACGCAGTATTTT. As protein: CASSPLPGGVPDTQYF.

The genes are TRBV4-3 and TRBJ2-5; possibly TRBD2 for D (5 bases). V lost 4 bases and J lost 5, with 14 bases in between. CDR3 length equals 14 residues. Germline CDR1 and CDR2: LGHNA and YSLEER. The CDR3 region has the DNA TGCGCCAGCAGCCCCTCCGAGGGTTGGGAGACCCAGTACTTC. This translates into CASSPSEGWETQYF.

The chain joins TRBV6-5 to TRBJ1-1; 7 nucleotides line up with TRBD1. There are 14 residues in the CDR3. From germline, CDR1 is MNHEY and CDR2 SVGAGI. Losses at the gene ends were 9 bases for V and 3 bases for J; bases not matched to a gene: 10. CDR3 bases: TGTGCCAGTGACGAAAGGGGGCTTGACACTGAAGCTTTCTTT. Translated: CASDERGLDTEAFF.